The 28 T cell receptor beta chains below all came from one sample that was sequenced in a study of TIL therapy for anti-PD-1-resistant metastatic lung cancer. Sequencing used immunoSEQ v3. Measured with immunoSEQ multiplex PCR; TCRdb has only the in-frame clones, and not every one. The sample gives 45,000 to 75,000 clones, under 75% of which show up once; 6% to 7% is in the top ten. As for time point: pre-treatment sample, taken before nivolumab and TIL therapy. Sequencing was performed on blood, taken at baseline. These TCRs come from a person aged 25 to 79 with non-small cell lung cancer.

The chain links TRBV5-1 to TRBJ1-3; D is uncertain. The germline V and J ends were trimmed by 1 base and 2 bases, with 7 bases remaining between them. CDR1 SGHRS and CDR2 YFSETQ come from the germline V gene. The CDR3 sequence is 14 residues long. The CDR3 DNA reads TGCGCCAGCAGCTTGTCGGGAACTGGAAACACCATATATTTT. This encodes CASSLSGTGNTIYF.

The table lists this clone with a few counts. The CDR3 DNA sequence: TGTGCCAGCAGTTACTCCATCACAGGGTTAGGTGAAAAACTGTTTTTT. Translated, it gives CASSYSITGLGEKLFF. The chain recombines TRBV6-5 with TRBJ1-4, with D possibly matching TRBD1 (6 bases). V lost 0 bases to trimming and J lost 7 bases, with 15 bases between them. The CDR3 contains 16 residues. Germline V lookup: CDR1 MNHEY, CDR2 SVGAGI.

This clone was recorded a few times. J is TRBJ1-6 and V is TRBV9; D is possibly TRBD1 (5 bases). The germline gives CDR1 SGDLS, CDR2 YYNGEE. This CDR3 has 15 amino acids. Deletions cut 0 bases from V and 7 bases from J, with 11 bases between. DNA of the CDR3: TGTGCCAGCAGCGTAGACGGGACGGTGAATTCACCCCTCCACTTT. This codes for CASSVDGTVNSPLHF.

Only a few counts were recorded for this clone. The chain couples TRBV7-3 to TRBJ2-3; D uncertain. The CDR3 is 15 amino acids. Germline V gene sequence: CDR1 SGHTA, CDR2 FQGTGA. The V gene lost 2 bases and the J gene lost 4 bases, with 13 bases spanning the gap. CDR3 in amino acids: CASSLSGYSADTQYF. The CDR3 DNA reads TGTGCCAGCAGCTTATCCGGATACTCTGCAGATACGCAGTATTTT.

The J gene is TRBJ1-1, the V gene TRBV5-1, with D perhaps TRBD1 (5 bases). Between the trimmed V and J ends, which lost 0 bases and 8 bases, there was a span of 11 bases. The CDR3 extends over 13 amino acids. The V gene's germline CDR1 is SGHRS and CDR2 YFSETQ. The chain's CDR3 is CASSLEGIGEAFF. The DNA of the CDR3 is TGCGCCAGCAGCTTGGAGGGGATCGGAGAAGCTTTCTTT.

The table lists this clone with a few counts. The chain is built from TRBV4-1 and TRBJ2-3; a possible D gene is TRBD1 (6 bases). The CDR3 is made up of 14 amino acids. Per the germline V gene, CDR1 is MGHRA and CDR2 is YSYEKL. V was shortened by 2 bases and J by 4 bases, with 10 bases between the two germline ends. The CDR3 sequence: CASSQIGTPDTQYF. As DNA, the CDR3 is TGCGCCAGCAGCCAAATAGGGACACCAGATACGCAGTATTTT.

V usage is TRBV7-2 and J usage is TRBJ1-3, with a possible D match to TRBD1 (6 bases). From germline, CDR1 is SGHTA and CDR2 FQGNSA. V lost 5 bases and J 0 bases, leaving 11 bases between the germline ends. This CDR3 spans 15 amino acids. The DNA for the CDR3 is TGTGCCAGCAGCCGACAGGCCTACTCTGGAAACACCATATATTTT. This sequence encodes CASSRQAYSGNTIYF.

The chain combines TRBV7-9 with TRBJ1-5; D gene uncertain. Germline V lookup: CDR1 SEHNR, CDR2 FQNEAQ (reference sequence). Trimming left V 1 base short and J 2 bases short, with 15 bases between. The CDR3 has 17 amino acids. For the CDR3, the DNA is TGTGCCAGCAGCTTAGGGACCGAAATTTCAGGCAATCAGCCCCAGCATTTT. Translation gives CASSLGTEISGNQPQHF.

This chain links TRBV9 with TRBJ1-1; 7 nucleotides line up with TRBD1. Germline loops: CDR1 SGDLS, CDR2 YYNGEE. V shed 1 base and J 7 bases; nucleotides not matched to a gene: 10. The CDR3 has 15 residues. CDR3 DNA sequence: TGTGCCAGCAGCGTAATTGGGGACAGCCATAGTGAAGCTTTCTTT. This encodes CASSVIGDSHSEAFF.

V is TRBV5-1 and J is TRBJ1-5; no firm D call. Germline V gives CDR1 SGHRS, CDR2 YFSETQ. V lost 0 bases to trimming and J lost 4 bases, with 14 bases between them. The CDR3 totals 16 residues. The CDR3 bases are TGCGCCAGCAGCTTGGAGCCTCGGAGAACTAATCAGCCCCAGCATTTT. Amino acids: CASSLEPRRTNQPQHF.

This sequence joins TRBV11-3 and TRBJ2-7; a weak D match, TRBD2 (6 bases). This CDR3 is built from 16 residues. Per the germline V gene, CDR1 is SGHNT and CDR2 is YENEEA. V dropped 5 bases and J dropped 5 bases, with 22 bases sitting between them. In nucleotides, the CDR3 is TGTGCCAGCAGCCCTCCCGGAGGGGCTAGGGCGGACGAGCAGTACTTC. Its translation is CASSPPGGARADEQYF.

The chain combines TRBV2 with TRBJ1-6; D is ambiguous. With 2 bases removed from V and 7 bases from J, the gap between germline ends came to 6 bases. The CDR3 consists of 13 residues. CDR1 SNHLY and CDR2 FYNNEI come from the germline V gene. CDR3 loop: CASSERWNSPLHF. The CDR3 DNA reads TGTGCCAGCAGTGAACGATGGAATTCACCCCTCCACTTT.

This chain joins TRBV2 and TRBJ2-3; 7 bases line up with TRBD2. Germline CDR1 reads SNHLY; CDR2 reads FYNNEI. Trimming at V came to 5 bases and at J to 3 bases, leaving 5 bases not matched to a gene. The CDR3 is made up of 14 amino acids. DNA for the CDR3: TGTGCCAGCAGTTGGGGCGGGAGTACAGATACGCAGTATTTT. It codes for CASSWGGSTDTQYF.

V usage is TRBV2 and J usage is TRBJ2-1; 7 positions match TRBD2. CDR3 length: 12 amino acids. Trimming cost V 4 bases and J 9 bases; bases outside gene matches: 3. CDR1 is SNHLY and CDR2 is FYNNEI in the germline V gene. The CDR3 reads CASSVGEGEQFF. The CDR3 DNA reads as TGTGCCAGCAGTGTAGGGGAGGGTGAGCAGTTCTTC.

The gene calls are TRBV5-1 and TRBJ2-7; 7 positions agree with TRBD1. The germline V gene has CDR1 SGHRS and CDR2 YFSETQ. The length of the CDR3 is 14 residues. V lost 4 bases and J lost 0; bases outside the gene matches: 4. The CDR3 nucleotides read TGCGCCAGCAGCGGGACAGCCCCCTCCTACGAGCAGTACTTC. Encoded protein: CASSGTAPSYEQYF.

This clone is medium-sized within its sample. The chain carries TRBV20-1 and TRBJ1-2; D is unresolved. The CDR3 is made up of 9 amino acids. V was clipped by 8 bases and J by 3 bases, with 4 bases between them. CDR1 is DFQATT, CDR2 SNEGSKA, per germline (reference sequence). CDR3 in DNA: TGCAGTCCAGACTATGGCTACACCTTC. It is translated as CSPDYGYTF.

The chain combines TRBV11-2 with TRBJ1-6; D not certain. Germline assignment: CDR1 SGHAT and CDR2 FQNNGV. CDR3 length: 15 amino acids. V lost 1 base and J lost 10, with 14 bases in between. Here the CDR3 DNA reads TGTGCCAGCAGCTTAGCGGCGGGCGGAAGGTCACCCCTCCACTTT. Translating gives CASSLAAGGRSPLHF.

The chain joins TRBV13 to TRBJ2-1, with D perhaps matching TRBD2 (6 bases). Germline CDR1 is PRHDT and CDR2 is FYEKMQ (reference sequence). The CDR3 sequence is 14 residues long. Trimming stripped 4 bases from V and 7 bases from J, with 14 bases between. For the CDR3, the DNA is TGTGCCAGCAGCTGGGGTGGAGGGCCAAATGAGCAGTTCTTC. Protein: CASSWGGGPNEQFF.

The chain recombines TRBV15 with TRBJ1-4, with a tentative D call TRBD1 (6 bases). The germline gives CDR1 LNHNV, CDR2 YYDKDF (reference sequence). V was cut by 0 bases and J by 4 bases, with 15 bases left in between. There are 17 residues in the CDR3. CDR3 coding DNA: TGTGCCACCAGCAGAGACGAGCGGACAGCAATTAATGAAAAACTGTTTTTT. It encodes CATSRDERTAINEKLFF.

This chain uses TRBV5-1 with TRBJ2-2; D not certain. The V end lost 0 bases, the J end lost 2 bases, and 8 bases lay between the germline ends. The CDR3 contains 15 residues. Per germline, CDR1 SGHRS and CDR2 YFSETQ. The CDR3 region has the DNA TGCGCCAGCAGCTTGGACGGTACTAACACCGGGGAGCTGTTTTTT. Protein: CASSLDGTNTGELFF. The full variable domain, with the rest looked up from reference TRBV5-1 and TRBJ2-2, is KAGVTQTPRYLIKTRGQQVTLSCSPISGHRSVSWYQQTPGQGLQFLFEYFSETQRNKGNFPGRFSGRQFSNSRSEMNVSTLELGDSALYLCASSLDGTNTGELFFGEGSRLTVL.

This rearrangement joins TRBV6-9 to TRBJ2-1; the match to TRBD2 covers 12 bases. From germline, CDR1 is MNHGY and CDR2 SVAAGI. J was trimmed by 9 bases and V by 8 bases; bases with no gene match: 23. The CDR3 consists of 19 residues. CDR3 amino acids: CASRPTDRLAGEELPEQFF. The CDR3 DNA reads as TGTGCCAGCCGCCCGACAGATCGACTAGCGGGAGAGGAATTACCTGAGCAGTTCTTC.

This clone has more than one count but fewer than ten. V is TRBV28 and J is TRBJ1-2; no clear D. The ends were cut back, 6 bases at V and 5 bases at J, with 13 bases in the middle. CDR3 length: 13 amino acids. The germline V gene has CDR1 MDHEN and CDR2 SYDVKM. The chain's CDR3 is CASRTREPYGYTF. DNA of the CDR3: TGTGCCAGCAGGACACGCGAACCTTATGGCTACACCTTC.

This clone has a handful of counts. V usage is TRBV28 and J usage is TRBJ2-1; 8 positions match TRBD1. The trim removed 5 bases at V and 12 bases at J, leaving 12 bases unmatched. The CDR3 spans 14 residues. Germline V gene data show CDR1 as MDHEN and CDR2 as SYDVKM. As DNA, the CDR3 is TGTGCCAGCAGTCCCGGGACAGGATTATGGATGCAGTTCTTC. Protein product: CASSPGTGLWMQFF.

This chain connects TRBV2 to TRBJ1-6, with 8 bases fitting TRBD1. This CDR3 comprises 15 residues. V gave up 8 bases and J gave up 0 bases; unmatched junction bases: 3. Looked up from germline, CDR1 is SNHLY and CDR2 is FYNNEI. The CDR3 loop is CASRDRSSYNSPLHF. The CDR3 DNA follows: TGTGCCAGCCGGGACAGGAGCTCCTATAATTCACCCCTCCACTTT. The whole variable domain, remainder taken from reference TRBV2 and TRBJ1-6, is EPEVTQTPSHQVTQMGQEVILRCVPISNHLYFYWYRQILGQKVEFLVSFYNNEISEKSEIFDDQFSVERPDGSNFTLKIRSTKLEDSAMYFCASRDRSSYNSPLHFGNGTRLTVT.

This clone has more than one count but fewer than ten. V and J are TRBV6-6 and TRBJ1-1, with TRBD1 identical over 8 bases. This CDR3 has 12 amino acids. Germline lookup yields CDR1 MNHNY and CDR2 SVGAGI (reference sequence). J lost 7 bases, V lost 6 bases, and 4 bases had no gene match. The DNA of the CDR3 is TGTGCCAGCAGATCTACAGGGGGTGAAGCTTTCTTT. Protein product: CASRSTGGEAFF.

This chain joins TRBV11-3 and TRBJ2-7; 7 nucleotides line up with TRBD2. V lost 5 bases to trimming and J lost 2 bases; unmatched junction nucleotides: 3. The CDR3 has 13 residues. Germline V gene data show CDR1 as SGHNT and CDR2 as YENEEA. CDR3 DNA: TGTGCCAGCAGCATCGGACTAGCCTACGAGCAGTACTTC. It translates to CASSIGLAYEQYF.

V gene TRBV6-6 combines with J gene TRBJ2-2; the match to TRBD1 covers 11 bases. V trimming: 3 bases; J trimming: 3 bases; junction bases outside the gene matches: 3. The CDR3 runs 16 residues. From germline, CDR1 is MNHNY and CDR2 SVGAGI (reference sequence). The CDR3 sequence: CASSYGTGGDTGELFF. The CDR3 DNA reads TGTGCCAGCAGTTATGGGACAGGGGGTGACACCGGGGAGCTGTTTTTT.

This clone was counted between two and nine times. The V gene is TRBV18, the J gene TRBJ2-7; unclear D gene. CDR1 is KGHSH, CDR2 LQKENI, per germline. This CDR3 is built from 13 residues. Trimming cost V 3 bases and J 2 bases, with 8 bases left between them. CDR3 region: CASSPVLAYEQYF. CDR3 in DNA: TGTGCCAGCTCACCGGTCCTAGCCTACGAGCAGTACTTC.